Shown below are 25 T cell receptor beta chains from a single sample sequenced in a study of identical twins. TCRdb reanalysed the 5' RACE reads using MiXCR and keeps one entry per CDR3 protein. The sample gives approximately 600,000 distinct CDR3 sequences, 9.6% of which show up once; roughly 3% is in the top ten. These same records also appear under a second study, on yellow fever vaccine responses in identical twins.

The sample taken for sequencing was PBMCs. These receptors were collected from a young woman in good health.

This sequence joins TRBV12-5 and TRBJ2-3; 8 nucleotides agree with TRBD1. The germline CDR1 and CDR2 sequences are LGHNT and FRNRAP. The CDR3 loop spans 15 amino acids. Here the CDR3 reads CASGEGQASTDTQYF. CDR3 bases: TGTGCCTCGGGAGAGGGACAGGCTAGCACAGATACGCAGTATTTT. The complete variable domain, with remaining parts taken from reference TRBV12-5 and TRBJ2-3, reads DARVTQTPRHKVTEMGQEVTMRCQPILGHNTVFWYRQTMMQGLELLAYFRNRAPLDDSGMPKDRFSAEMPDATLATLKIQPSEPRDSAVYFCASGEGQASTDTQYFGPGTRLTVL.

This clonotype has only a few counts. This chain connects TRBV6-5 to TRBJ2-3; 7 nucleotides align to TRBD2. This CDR3 has 16 residues. V shed 3 bases and J 1 base; nucleotides not matched to a gene: 7. The V gene's germline CDR1 is MNHEY and CDR2 SVGAGI. The CDR3 is CASSYSRLAGTDTQYF. The CDR3 coding sequence is TGTGCCAGCAGTTATAGTCGGCTAGCGGGCACAGATACGCAGTATTTT.

This clonotype was recorded many times. This chain connects TRBV5-1 to TRBJ2-5; D might be TRBD1 (6 bases). Germline CDR1 is SGHRS and CDR2 is YFSETQ. The germline V and J ends were trimmed by 6 bases and 4 bases, with 16 bases remaining between them. The CDR3 contains 14 residues. The DNA for the CDR3 is TGCGCCAGCAAAAGCGGTTCCAGGGGAGAGACCCAGTACTTC. It translates to CASKSGSRGETQYF. Based on the CDR3 plus reference TRBV5-1 and TRBJ2-5, the full variable domain is KAGVTQTPRYLIKTRGQQVTLSCSPISGHRSVSWYQQTPGQGLQFLFEYFSETQRNKGNFPGRFSGRQFSNSRSEMNVSTLELGDSALYLCASKSGSRGETQYFGPGTRLLVL.

Written as DNA, the CDR3 is TGCGCCAGCAGCCAAGAGGGGCTAGCGGGAGATAAATTGCTCTACAATGAGCAGTTCTTC. This codes for CASSQEGLAGDKLLYNEQFF. The V call is TRBV4-3, the J call TRBJ2-1; TRBD2 matches 10 bases. V shed 0 bases, J shed 3 bases, and the junction held 14 bases outside the gene matches. The CDR3 is 20 amino acids. Germline V lookup: CDR1 LGHNA, CDR2 YSLEER.

In its sample, this clonotype was seen many times. The V and J genes are TRBV7-2 and TRBJ2-3; 14 bases fit TRBD2. V gave up 5 bases and J gave up 4 bases; unmatched junction bases: 5. The V gene's germline CDR1 is SGHTA and CDR2 FQGNSA. CDR3 size: 16 residues. The CDR3 region has the DNA TGTGCCAGCAGCCCCGGGGGACTAGCGGGGGCAGATACGCAGTATTTT. Residues: CASSPGGLAGADTQYF.

This clonotype was recorded many times. The chain couples TRBV12-3 or TRBV12-4 to TRBJ2-5; 11 bases fit TRBD2. The CDR3 spans 15 residues. V shed 6 bases and J 3 bases; nucleotides not matched to a gene: 6. Here the CDR3 reads CASRSASGRKETQYF. The CDR3 DNA sequence: TGTGCCAGCAGGTCCGCTAGCGGGAGGAAAGAGACCCAGTACTTC.

This clonotype has ten or more counts. The chain is built from TRBV7-9 and TRBJ2-2; D perhaps matches TRBD1 (6 bases). CDR1 is SEHNR and CDR2 is FQNEAQ in the germline V gene (reference sequence). This CDR3 is built from 13 residues. The V end was cut by 1 base, the J end by 7 bases, with 7 bases between. CDR3 protein: CASSLGDIGELFF. CDR3 sequence (DNA): TGTGCCAGCAGCTTAGGGGACATCGGGGAGCTGTTTTTT.

The rearrangement links TRBV7-9 to TRBJ2-1; D is unclear. Trimming left V 6 bases short and J 5 bases short, with 11 bases between. Per germline, CDR1 SEHNR and CDR2 FQNEAQ (reference sequence). The CDR3 has 13 amino acids. CDR3 amino acids: CASRPWVDNEQFF. DNA of the CDR3: TGTGCCAGCAGGCCCTGGGTTGACAATGAGCAGTTCTTC.

The chain joins TRBV2 to TRBJ1-2, with D tentatively TRBD1 (6 bases). V was trimmed by 4 bases and J by 1 base, leaving 10 bases between them. Looked up from germline, CDR1 is SNHLY and CDR2 is FYNNEI. The CDR3 runs 14 residues. The CDR3 loop is CASSGVGGNYGYTF. The CDR3 nucleotides are TGTGCCAGCAGTGGAGTAGGGGGTAACTATGGCTACACCTTC.

Of note for this clonotype: Possible read error: a much larger clone is one base away. This chain uses TRBV12-3 or TRBV12-4 with TRBJ1-2; 7 bases match TRBD1. Germline trimming cut 11 bases from V and 3 bases from J; bases unmatched to any gene: 9. This CDR3 region has 13 residues. For the CDR3, the DNA is TGTGCCGGCAAGAAGACAGGGCACTATGGCTACACCTTC. As protein: CAGKKTGHYGYTF.

This clonotype came up many times. This rearrangement joins TRBV20-1 to TRBJ2-7; D is unclear. V gave up 5 bases and J gave up 2 bases, with 10 bases separating them. The CDR3 extends over 12 amino acids. Germline V gives CDR1 DFQATT, CDR2 SNEGSKA (reference sequence). This chain's CDR3 is CSARVGAYEQYF. For the CDR3, the DNA is TGCAGTGCTCGAGTCGGAGCCTACGAGCAGTACTTC.

V is TRBV15 and J is TRBJ1-1, with a tentative D call TRBD1 (6 bases). The CDR3 sequence is 14 residues long. Germline CDR1 LNHNV, CDR2 YYDKDF (reference sequence). The V gene lost 2 bases and the J gene lost 3 bases, with 10 bases spanning the gap. This CDR3 reads CATSRNRVDTEAFF. CDR3 in DNA: TGTGCCACCAGCAGAAACAGGGTAGACACTGAAGCTTTCTTT.

This clonotype was detected a few times. The chain couples TRBV7-9 to TRBJ2-7; no firm D call. CDR3 length: 15 residues. Germline CDR1 and CDR2: SEHNR and FQNEAQ (reference sequence). Deletions cut 1 base from V and 3 bases from J, with 13 bases between. CDR3 coding DNA: TGTGCCAGCAGCTTAGGGGCCGTGGTGGGCTACGAGCAGTACTTC. Its protein product is CASSLGAVVGYEQYF.

This clonotype appeared many times. V gene TRBV29-1 combines with J gene TRBJ2-3; possibly TRBD1 for D (6 bases). CDR3 length: 14 amino acids. Per the germline V gene, CDR1 is SQVTM and CDR2 is ANQGSEA. V shed 0 bases and J shed 6 bases, with 13 bases lying between them. CDR3 in DNA: TGCAGCGTTGAAGACCCGACAGGATGGGATACGCAGTATTTT. This codes for CSVEDPTGWDTQYF.

The V gene is TRBV27, the J gene TRBJ2-5, with D tentatively TRBD2 (5 bases). The CDR3 length is 14 residues. Germline CDR1 reads MNHEY; CDR2 reads SMNVEV (reference sequence). V was trimmed by 8 bases and J by 5 bases, leaving 18 bases between them. In DNA, the CDR3 is TGTGCCAGCTCCCACCGGGGTTGGTCGGAGACCCAGTACTTC. Translating gives CASSHRGWSETQYF.

The sample holds many counts of this clonotype. The V gene is TRBV19, the J gene TRBJ2-2; TRBD1 might be the D (6 bases). CDR1 is LNHDA and CDR2 is SQIVND in the germline V gene (reference sequence). This CDR3 has 12 amino acids. Trimming took 6 bases from V and 5 from J, leaving 7 bases between them. The CDR3 DNA reads TGTGCCAGTAGAGACAGGACCGGGGAGCTGTTTTTT. It translates to CASRDRTGELFF. The full variable domain, rest sourced from reference TRBV19 and TRBJ2-2, is DGGITQSPKYLFRKEGQNVTLSCEQNLNHDAMYWYRQDPGQGLRLIYYSQIVNDFQKGDIAEGYSVSREKKESFPLTVTSAQKNPTAFYLCASRDRTGELFFGEGSRLTVL.

The gene calls are TRBV6-4 and TRBJ2-1, with TRBD2 matching 13 bases. Unmatched junction bases numbered 10, after V lost 2 bases and J lost 0 bases. The CDR3 runs 20 residues. The germline gives CDR1 MRHNA, CDR2 SNTAGT. The DNA for the CDR3 is TGTGCCAGCAGTGACAGACTAGCGGGGGGCTCTTTGAGCTCCTACAATGAGCAGTTCTTC. Its translation: CASSDRLAGGSLSSYNEQFF.

This clonotype was observed a handful of times. The CDR3 is CASSESSERIYEQYF. The CDR3 coding sequence is TGCGCCAGCAGTGAGTCTAGCGAGAGGATCTACGAGCAGTACTTC. V gene TRBV10-1 combines with J gene TRBJ2-7; D is possibly TRBD2 (5 bases). Germline V gene data show CDR1 as WNHNN and CDR2 as SYGVQD (reference sequence). The V end was cut by 0 bases, the J end by 3 bases, with 12 bases between. The CDR3 runs 15 residues.

The chain combines TRBV4-3 with TRBJ2-7; D remains unclear. Trimming removed 0 bases at V and 7 bases at J, with 13 bases between. Germline V CDR1 and CDR2: LGHNA, YSLEER. This CDR3 is built from 14 residues. CDR3 amino acids: CASSQDKAYREQYF. The CDR3 nucleotides are TGCGCCAGCAGCCAAGATAAAGCGTACAGAGAGCAGTACTTC.

This clonotype was recorded at least ten times. The V and J genes are TRBV10-3 and TRBJ2-1; D possibly uses TRBD1 or TRBD2 (5 bases each). The V gene's germline CDR1 is ENHRY and CDR2 SYGVKD. The CDR3 has 14 residues. V lost 6 bases to trimming and J lost 5 bases, with 14 bases between them. CDR3 DNA sequence: TGTGCCATCAGCCCCGGGACGGACGACAATGAGCAGTTCTTC. This gives the protein CAISPGTDDNEQFF.

The gene calls are TRBV6-1 and TRBJ1-2, with 12 bases that match TRBD1. Germline CDR1 reads MNHNS; CDR2 reads SASEGT. The ends lost 6 bases at V and 8 bases at J; junction bases unmatched: 10. There are 15 residues in the CDR3. The CDR3 here is CASRESGTGGAGYTF. The CDR3 bases are TGTGCCAGCAGGGAGTCCGGGACAGGGGGCGCGGGCTACACCTTC.

The chain links TRBV4-2 to TRBJ2-2, with D unclear. This CDR3 has 15 amino acids. V was clipped by 1 base and J by 0 bases, with 6 bases between them. CDR1 and CDR2 (germline): LGHNA, YNFKEQ. CDR3 DNA sequence: TGTGCCAGCAGCCAAGTAGATACGAACACCGGGGAGCTGTTTTTT. This encodes CASSQVDTNTGELFF.

This clonotype occurred many times. The rearrangement uses TRBV6-5 and TRBJ1-2; D might be TRBD1 (5 bases). The germline CDR1 and CDR2 sequences are MNHEY and SVGAGI. V was shortened by 7 bases and J by 6 bases, with 12 bases between the two germline ends. CDR3 length equals 12 residues. The CDR3 coding sequence is TGTGCCAGCACGAGCAGGGTGGATGGCTACACCTTC. Its protein is CASTSRVDGYTF.

This clonotype was counted ten times or more. The rearrangement uses TRBV7-9 and TRBJ1-5, with D unresolved. CDR1 is SEHNR and CDR2 is FQNEAQ in the germline V gene (reference sequence). Trimming stripped 1 base from V and 2 bases from J, with 6 bases between. This CDR3 is built from 14 residues. The CDR3 sequence: CASSLDSGNQPQHF. CDR3 DNA: TGTGCCAGCAGCTTAGATAGTGGCAATCAGCCCCAGCATTTT.

This clonotype appeared many times. The J gene is TRBJ2-1, the V gene TRBV29-1; 10 bases line up with TRBD2. The junction had 19 bases not matched to a gene; V was cut back by 7 bases and J by 4 bases. CDR1 is SQVTM and CDR2 is ANQGSEA in the germline V gene. This CDR3 has 18 residues. CDR3 in amino acids: CSGRAPSGSGVFYNEQFF. In nucleotides, the CDR3 is TGCAGCGGCCGTGCACCTAGCGGGAGTGGGGTCTTTTACAATGAGCAGTTCTTC.